This T cell receptor (beta chain) was captured in a study of cytomegalovirus exposure and HLA in healthy donors. Whole-study context: Falling in the Caucasian-associated ancestry cluster were 80% to 85% of approximately 410 genotyped donors.

The CDR3 loop spans 16 amino acids. With V trimmed by 1 base and J by 0 bases, 5 bases remained unmatched. Germline V gene data show CDR1 as SGHAT and CDR2 as FQNNGV. Turning to this clone: Antigen unknown.

The PCR employed 60 Vbeta primers together with 13 Jbeta primers. Sequencing was performed with immunoSEQ multiplex PCR; in TCRdb, only in-frame clones are kept and a portion is missing. This listing includes about 52,000 clones. Study-wide points: As was reported, the classifier diagnosed cytomegalovirus status with high specificity and sensitivity. Analyzed later, most CMV-associated TCR beta chains appeared HLA-restricted.

The rearrangement uses TRBV11-2 and TRBJ1-1; 7 bases align to TRBD1. The origin of this receptor is a woman aged 55-69 years in good health and CMV-seropositive. Material for sequencing was PBMCs. CDR3 sequence (DNA): TGTGCCAGCAGCTTAGTACGACAGGGTTTGAACACTGAAGCTTTCTTT. It specifies CASSLVRQGLNTEAFF. Looking up the rest from reference TRBV11-2 and TRBJ1-1 gives the full variable domain: EAGVAQSPRYKIIEKRQSVAFWCNPISGHATLYWYQQILGQGPKLLIQFQNNGVVDDSQLPKDRFSAERLKGVDSTLKIQPAKLEDSAVYLCASSLVRQGLNTEAFFGQGTRLTVV.